These 13 T cell receptor beta chains share one sample of origin, sequenced in a study of CD8 T cells in Susac syndrome. After extraction with the RNeasy kit, about 0.5 to 1 ug of the RNA was reverse transcribed using random hexamers. TCRdb fed the immunoSEQ multiplex PCR reads into MiXCR, producing one record per CDR3 protein. This table has some 120,000 distinct CDR3 sequences, just under 95% appearing once. The sequenced sample was CD8+ T cells from PBMCs. Source of these receptors: a human donor in good health.

J is TRBJ2-3 and V is TRBV7-3; TRBD2 aligns across 9 bases. Germline trimming cut 10 bases from V and 1 base from J; bases unmatched to any gene: 6. The CDR3 contains 14 residues. Per the germline V gene, CDR1 is SGHTA and CDR2 is FQGTGA. The CDR3 DNA follows: TGTGCCACGAAGGCTAGCGGGGGCACAGATACGCAGTATTTT. This sequence encodes CATKASGGTDTQYF.

V is TRBV7-2 and J is TRBJ2-3, with 10 bases fitting TRBD2. Germline V CDR1 and CDR2: SGHTA, FQGNSA. The CDR3 length is 16 residues. With 1 base clipped from V and 5 bases from J, the junction kept 6 bases outside the gene matches. The DNA for the CDR3 is TGTGCCAGCAGCTTAGTAATAGCGGGGGGCGTAGATACGCAGTATTTT. This translates into CASSLVIAGGVDTQYF. Full variable domain (rest looked up from reference TRBV7-2 and TRBJ2-3): GAGVSQSPSNKVTEKGKDVELRCDPISGHTALYWYRQSLGQGLEFLIYFQGNSAPDKSGLPSDRFSAERTGGSVSTLTIQRTQQEDSAVYLCASSLVIAGGVDTQYFGPGTRLTVL.

The chain employs TRBV6-2 or TRBV6-3 and TRBJ2-6, with D perhaps TRBD1 (6 bases). Germline V CDR1 and CDR2: MNHEY, SVGEGT. CDR3 length: 16 amino acids. V was clipped by 6 bases and J by 2 bases, with 14 bases between them. CDR3 sequence: CASRKDRSAGANVLTF. CDR3 sequence (DNA): TGTGCCAGCAGAAAAGACAGGTCCGCTGGGGCCAACGTCCTGACTTTC.

This chain connects TRBV19 to TRBJ1-5; D call uncertain. Germline-derived CDR1 and CDR2 are LNHDA and SQIVND (reference sequence). This CDR3 region has 15 residues. V lost 10 bases to trimming and J lost 1 base, with 17 bases between them. The CDR3 DNA reads TGTGCCACCAAAGTCGGGAGAGGAAGCAATCAGCCCCAGCATTTT. Its protein product is CATKVGRGSNQPQHF.

This clonotype was observed a single time. V is TRBV15 and J is TRBJ2-5, with D possibly matching TRBD2 (6 bases). Trimming removed 3 bases from V and 5 bases from J, with 16 bases in between. The CDR3 covers 15 residues. Germline CDR1 is LNHNV and CDR2 is YYDKDF (reference sequence). Written as DNA, the CDR3 is TGTGCCACCAGCAGGTCGGGCTCTGGGGGGGAGACCCAGTACTTC. This sequence encodes CATSRSGSGGETQYF.

The rearrangement joins TRBV7-2 to TRBJ2-3; no reliable D call. The V and J ends lost 0 bases and 7 bases respectively, with 11 bases between them. Germline-derived CDR1 and CDR2 are SGHTA and FQGNSA. This CDR3 comprises 14 residues. The CDR3 sequence is CASSLAFSQNTQYF. The CDR3 nucleotides read TGTGCCAGCAGCTTAGCTTTTTCCCAGAATACGCAGTATTTT.

The chain is built from TRBV11-1 and TRBJ1-1, with D uncertain. Germline values: CDR1 SGHAT, CDR2 FQDESV (reference sequence). V lost 6 bases and J lost 7, with 15 bases in between. The CDR3 length is 13 residues. CDR3 loop: CASRSTESGEAFF. The CDR3 nucleotides are TGTGCCAGCAGGTCTACAGAGTCGGGTGAAGCTTTCTTT.

V is TRBV3-1 and J is TRBJ2-2; 9 nucleotides line up with TRBD2. Trimming cost V 4 bases and J 4 bases; bases outside gene matches: 10. The germline V gene has CDR1 LGHDT and CDR2 YNNKEL (reference sequence). This CDR3 contains 17 residues. In DNA form, the CDR3 reads TGTGCCAGCAGCCCCTGGGGTAGCGGGAGCATCACCGGGGAGCTGTTTTTT. Translation: CASSPWGSGSITGELFF. The variable domain in full, completed from reference TRBV3-1 and TRBJ2-2, reads DTAVSQTPKYLVTQMGNDKSIKCEQNLGHDTMYWYKQDSKKFLKIMFSYNNKELIINETVPNRFSPKSPDKAHLNLHINSLELGDSAVYFCASSPWGSGSITGELFFGEGSRLTVL.

This sequence joins TRBV7-8 and TRBJ2-3; no definite D call. CDR1 is SGHVS, CDR2 FQNEAQ, per germline. The CDR3 totals 14 residues. V was trimmed by 5 bases and J by 3 bases, leaving 12 bases between them. This CDR3 reads CASSLSLGTDTQYF. In DNA, the CDR3 is TGTGCCAGCAGCCTTTCCCTGGGGACAGATACGCAGTATTTT.

This chain uses TRBV7-9 with TRBJ1-1; D is ambiguous. Trimming took off 5 bases at V and 0 bases at J, with 13 bases between the two ends. This CDR3 region has 15 residues. Germline-derived CDR1 and CDR2 are SEHNR and FQNEAQ (reference sequence). Here the CDR3 DNA reads TGTGCCAGCAGCCGGGCAGGTAACATGAACACTGAAGCTTTCTTT. Translation: CASSRAGNMNTEAFF.

The genes are TRBV7-2 and TRBJ2-3; D is undetermined. CDR1 and CDR2 (germline): SGHTA, FQGNSA. The CDR3 is made up of 14 amino acids. V shed 0 bases and J shed 4 bases, with 8 bases lying between them. The CDR3 DNA sequence: TGTGCCAGCAGCTTAGCGAAGTCCGCAGATACGCAGTATTTT. It is translated as CASSLAKSADTQYF.

This chain uses TRBV7-3 with TRBJ2-2; the D gene is possibly TRBD1 (5 bases). The CDR3 is made up of 16 amino acids. Germline V lookup: CDR1 SGHTA, CDR2 FQGTGA. With 0 bases removed from V and 5 bases from J, the gap between germline ends came to 13 bases. In nucleotides, the CDR3 is TGTGCCAGCAGCTTAACGTTAGTTGGGGCGACCGGGGAGCTGTTTTTT. It encodes CASSLTLVGATGELFF.

The J gene is TRBJ1-2, the V gene TRBV2; D call uncertain. The CDR3 contains 14 residues. V gave up 4 bases and J gave up 8 bases, with 17 bases separating them. The germline V gene encodes CDR1 SNHLY and CDR2 FYNNEI. CDR3 residues: CASSALIETRGYTF. As DNA, the CDR3 is TGTGCCAGCAGTGCCCTAATCGAAACTCGGGGCTACACCTTC.